A single sample is the source of the 10 T cell receptor beta chains below, sequenced in a study of T cells expressing NK-cell markers. TCRdb reprocessed the 5' RACE reads; each CDR3 protein has one entry and no DNA is given. In all, the sample yields about 260,000 distinct CDR3 sequences. Sequencing used blood T cells: a sorted CD56 or NKG2C T cell subset, CD4+ or CD8+ T cells, or bulk PBMC T cells (not recorded which). These receptors were obtained from a woman between 18 and 70 years old in good health.

The chain recombines TRBV5-1 with TRBJ2-1; TCRdb names TRBD1, which stays unverified in the absence of DNA. The germline gives CDR1 SGHRS, CDR2 YFSETQ. The CDR3 is 13 amino acids. CDR3 loop: CASDGALGNEQFF.

The gene calls are TRBV19 and TRBJ1-2; the D call from TCRdb, TRBD1, cannot be confirmed without DNA. Per the germline V gene, CDR1 is LNHDA and CDR2 is SQIVND (reference sequence). The CDR3 is 15 residues long. The CDR3 loop reads CASRTTGGANYGYTF. Full variable domain (missing parts from reference TRBV19 and TRBJ1-2): DGGITQSPKYLFRKEGQNVTLSCEQNLNHDAMYWYRQDPGQGLRLIYYSQIVNDFQKGDIAEGYSVSREKKESFPLTVTSAQKNPTAFYLCASRTTGGANYGYTFGSGTRLTVV.

The chain is built from TRBV11-2 and TRBJ2-3; TCRdb indicates TRBD1, and absent DNA this call remains unverified. CDR3 size: 16 residues. Germline assignment: CDR1 SGHAT and CDR2 FQNNGV. CDR3 region: CASSLDGQGRTDTQYF.

This rearrangement joins TRBV29-1 to TRBJ2-1; TCRdb calls TRBD2, which cannot be checked without DNA. The CDR3 runs 16 residues. Germline CDR1 and CDR2: SQVTM and ANQGSEA. The CDR3 protein is CSVHGLAESSYNEQFF.

The rearrangement uses TRBV7-9 and TRBJ2-1; TCRdb's D call of TRBD1 is untestable without DNA. This CDR3 region has 15 residues. CDR1 and CDR2 (germline): SEHNR, FQNEAQ (reference sequence). The CDR3 here is CASSRTGTGTHEQFF.

This chain joins TRBV5-1 and TRBJ2-5; with no DNA, the TCRdb D assignment of TRBD2 cannot be verified. Germline CDR1 and CDR2: SGHRS and YFSETQ. The CDR3 runs 14 residues. CDR3 amino acids: CASTGNSGRETQYF.

The chain links TRBV6-4 to TRBJ2-7; TCRdb designates TRBD1, a call that cannot be tested without DNA. This CDR3 is 15 amino acids long. The germline V gene encodes CDR1 MRHNA and CDR2 SNTAGT. The CDR3 sequence: CASSDLQGLAYEQYF.

The chain is built from TRBV18 and TRBJ2-5; TCRdb's D call, TRBD1, is unchecked because there is no DNA. The CDR3 runs to 14 residues. Per the germline V gene, CDR1 is KGHSH and CDR2 is LQKENI. CDR3 region: CASSPPRPGETQYF.

The chain uses TRBV19 and TRBJ2-4; TCRdb reports TRBD2, a call that lacks DNA to check it against. Germline V gene sequence: CDR1 LNHDA, CDR2 SQIVND (reference sequence). CDR3 size: 14 residues. CDR3 residues: CASKPLDSENIQYF.

The chain employs TRBV7-2 and TRBJ2-7; absent DNA, TCRdb's TRBD1 call cannot be checked. Germline CDR1 reads SGHTA; CDR2 reads FQGNSA. The CDR3 runs to 13 residues. CDR3: CASSRRDSHEQYF.